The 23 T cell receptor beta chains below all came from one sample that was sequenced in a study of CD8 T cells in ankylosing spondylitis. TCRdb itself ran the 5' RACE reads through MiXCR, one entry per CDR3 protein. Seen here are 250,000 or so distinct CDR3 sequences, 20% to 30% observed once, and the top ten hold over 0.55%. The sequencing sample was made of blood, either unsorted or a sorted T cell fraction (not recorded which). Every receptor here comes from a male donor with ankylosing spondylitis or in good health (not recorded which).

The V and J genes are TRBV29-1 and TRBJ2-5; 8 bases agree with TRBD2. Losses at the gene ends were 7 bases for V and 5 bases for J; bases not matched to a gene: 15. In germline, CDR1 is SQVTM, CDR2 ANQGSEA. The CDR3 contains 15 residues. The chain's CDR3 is CSAICIQRGQETQYF. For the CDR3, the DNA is TGCAGCGCCATTTGTATCCAGCGGGGGCAGGAGACCCAGTACTTC.

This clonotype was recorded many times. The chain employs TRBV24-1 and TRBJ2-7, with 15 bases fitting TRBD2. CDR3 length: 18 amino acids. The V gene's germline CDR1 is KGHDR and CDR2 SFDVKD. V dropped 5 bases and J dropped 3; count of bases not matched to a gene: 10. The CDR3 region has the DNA TGTGCCACCAGTGCCAAGAAACCGGGACTAGCGGGAGGCTACGAGCAGTACTTC. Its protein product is CATSAKKPGLAGGYEQYF.

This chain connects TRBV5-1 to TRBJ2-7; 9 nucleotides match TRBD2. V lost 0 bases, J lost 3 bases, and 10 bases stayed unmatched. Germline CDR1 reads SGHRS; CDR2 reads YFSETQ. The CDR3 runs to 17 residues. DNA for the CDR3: TGCGCCAGCAGCTTGGGTCTTGGGACTAGCTCTATCTACGAGCAGTACTTC. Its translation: CASSLGLGTSSIYEQYF. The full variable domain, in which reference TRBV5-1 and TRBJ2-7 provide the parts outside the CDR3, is KAGVTQTPRYLIKTRGQQVTLSCSPISGHRSVSWYQQTPGQGLQFLFEYFSETQRNKGNFPGRFSGRQFSNSRSEMNVSTLELGDSALYLCASSLGLGTSSIYEQYFGPGTRLTVT.

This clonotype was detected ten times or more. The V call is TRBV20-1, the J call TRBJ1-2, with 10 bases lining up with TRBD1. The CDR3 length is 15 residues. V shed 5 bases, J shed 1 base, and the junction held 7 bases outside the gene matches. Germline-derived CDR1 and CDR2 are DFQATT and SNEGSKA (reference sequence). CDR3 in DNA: TGCAGTGCTTTTGACGGGGACAGGGGTAACTATGGCTACACCTTC. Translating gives CSAFDGDRGNYGYTF.

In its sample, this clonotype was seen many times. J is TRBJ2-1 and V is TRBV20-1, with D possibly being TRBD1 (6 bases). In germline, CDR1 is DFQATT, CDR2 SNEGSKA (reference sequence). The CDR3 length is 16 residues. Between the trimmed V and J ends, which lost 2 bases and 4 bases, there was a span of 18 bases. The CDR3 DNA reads TGCAGTGCTAGACCACAGGGCCCTTACATTTACAATGAGCAGTTCTTC. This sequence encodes CSARPQGPYIYNEQFF.

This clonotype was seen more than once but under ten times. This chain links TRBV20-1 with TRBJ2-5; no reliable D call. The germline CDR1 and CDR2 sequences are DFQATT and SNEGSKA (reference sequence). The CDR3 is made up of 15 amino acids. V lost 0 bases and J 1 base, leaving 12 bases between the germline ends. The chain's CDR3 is CSARDPGRPQETQYF. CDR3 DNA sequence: TGCAGTGCTAGAGATCCTGGAAGACCCCAAGAGACCCAGTACTTC.

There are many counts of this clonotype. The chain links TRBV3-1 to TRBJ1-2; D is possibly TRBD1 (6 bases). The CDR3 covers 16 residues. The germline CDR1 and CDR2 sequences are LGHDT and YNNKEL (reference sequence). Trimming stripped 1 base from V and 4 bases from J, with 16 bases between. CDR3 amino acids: CASSQGNLGASYGYTF. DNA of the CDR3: TGTGCCAGCAGCCAAGGAAATTTGGGGGCCAGCTATGGCTACACCTTC.

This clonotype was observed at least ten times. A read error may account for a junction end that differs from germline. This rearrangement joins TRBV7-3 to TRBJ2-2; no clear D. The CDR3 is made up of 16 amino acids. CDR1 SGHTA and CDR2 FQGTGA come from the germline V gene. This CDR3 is CVSSLTRPRRPGELFF. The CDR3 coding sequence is TGTGTCAGCAGCTTAACCAGACCCAGGCGACCCGGGGAGCTGTTTTTT.

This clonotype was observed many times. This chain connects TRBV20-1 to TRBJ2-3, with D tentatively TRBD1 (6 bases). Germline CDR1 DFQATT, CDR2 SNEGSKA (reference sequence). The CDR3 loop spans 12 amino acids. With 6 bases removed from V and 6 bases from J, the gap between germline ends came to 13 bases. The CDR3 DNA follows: TGCAGTGCCAGGGGTTCGAGGGATACGCAGTATTTT. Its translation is CSARGSRDTQYF.

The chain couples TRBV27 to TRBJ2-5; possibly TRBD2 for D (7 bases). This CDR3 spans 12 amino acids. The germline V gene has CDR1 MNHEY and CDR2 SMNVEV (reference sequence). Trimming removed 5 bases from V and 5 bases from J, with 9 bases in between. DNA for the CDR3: TGTGCCAGCAGTGGGGGGGCTGAGACCCAGTACTTC. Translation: CASSGGAETQYF.

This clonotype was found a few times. CDR3 nucleotides: TGTGCCAGCAGGAGAACAGGGAGGACGAACACTGAAGCTTTCTTT. Protein sequence: CASRRTGRTNTEAFF. This chain joins TRBV12-3 or TRBV12-4 and TRBJ1-1; TRBD1 might be the D (6 bases). The CDR3 is made up of 15 amino acids. V was shortened by 6 bases and J by 1 base, with 15 bases between the two germline ends.

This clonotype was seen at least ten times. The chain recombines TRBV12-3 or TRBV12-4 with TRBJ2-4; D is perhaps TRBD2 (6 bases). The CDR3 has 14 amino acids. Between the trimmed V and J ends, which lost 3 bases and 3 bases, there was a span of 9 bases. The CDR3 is CASSFGGRKNIQYF. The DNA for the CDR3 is TGTGCCAGCAGTTTCGGGGGACGCAAAAACATTCAGTACTTC.

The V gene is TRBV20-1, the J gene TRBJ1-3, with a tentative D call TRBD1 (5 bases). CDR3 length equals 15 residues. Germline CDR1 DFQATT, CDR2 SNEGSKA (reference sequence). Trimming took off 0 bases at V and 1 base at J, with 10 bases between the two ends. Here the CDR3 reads CSAREGGGSGNTIYF. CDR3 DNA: TGCAGTGCTAGAGAAGGTGGGGGGTCTGGAAACACCATATATTTT.

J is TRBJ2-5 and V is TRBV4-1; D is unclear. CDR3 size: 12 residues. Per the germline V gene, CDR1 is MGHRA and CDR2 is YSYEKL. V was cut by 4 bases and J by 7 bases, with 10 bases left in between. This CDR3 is CASSLNVGTQYF. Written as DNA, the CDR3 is TGCGCCAGCAGCCTAAACGTGGGGACCCAGTACTTC.

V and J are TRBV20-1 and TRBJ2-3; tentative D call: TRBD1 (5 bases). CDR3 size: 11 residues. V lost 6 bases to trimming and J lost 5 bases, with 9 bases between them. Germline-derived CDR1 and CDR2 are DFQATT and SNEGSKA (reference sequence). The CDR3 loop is CSAERGDTQYF. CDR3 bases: TGCAGTGCCGAAAGGGGAGATACGCAGTATTTT.

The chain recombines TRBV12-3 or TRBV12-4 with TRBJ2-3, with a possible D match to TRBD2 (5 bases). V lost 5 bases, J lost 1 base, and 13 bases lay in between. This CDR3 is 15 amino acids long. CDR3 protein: CASSSAGLGTDTQYF. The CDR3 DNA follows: TGTGCCAGCAGTAGCGCGGGTCTTGGCACAGATACGCAGTATTTT.

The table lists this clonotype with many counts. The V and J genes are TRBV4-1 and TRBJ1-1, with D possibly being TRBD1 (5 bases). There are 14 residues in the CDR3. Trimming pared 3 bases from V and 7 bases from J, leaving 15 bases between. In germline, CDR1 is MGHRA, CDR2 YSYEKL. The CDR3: CASSHLLGGREAFF. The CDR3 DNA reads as TGCGCCAGCAGCCACCTACTCGGGGGACGTGAAGCTTTCTTT.

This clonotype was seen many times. DNA of the CDR3: TGTGCCAGCACCCTTAACTCTGGAAACACCATATATTTT. Amino acids: CASTLNSGNTIYF. The chain employs TRBV12-3 or TRBV12-4 and TRBJ1-3; D not resolved. This CDR3 is built from 13 residues. Trimming took off 7 bases at V and 0 bases at J, with 7 bases between the two ends.

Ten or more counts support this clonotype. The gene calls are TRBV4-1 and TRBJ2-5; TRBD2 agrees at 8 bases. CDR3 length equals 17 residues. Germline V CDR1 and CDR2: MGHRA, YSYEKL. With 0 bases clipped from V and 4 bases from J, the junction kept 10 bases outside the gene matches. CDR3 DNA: TGCGCCAGCAGCCAAGACATAGGGCAGGCGGGGGGAGAGACCCAGTACTTC. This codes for CASSQDIGQAGGETQYF.

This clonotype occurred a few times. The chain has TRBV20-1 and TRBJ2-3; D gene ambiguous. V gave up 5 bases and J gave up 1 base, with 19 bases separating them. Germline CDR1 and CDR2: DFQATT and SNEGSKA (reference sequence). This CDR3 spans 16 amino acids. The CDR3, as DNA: TGCAGTGCTCCTGGACCCTCCCGGAGAGGCACAGATACGCAGTATTTT. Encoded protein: CSAPGPSRRGTDTQYF.

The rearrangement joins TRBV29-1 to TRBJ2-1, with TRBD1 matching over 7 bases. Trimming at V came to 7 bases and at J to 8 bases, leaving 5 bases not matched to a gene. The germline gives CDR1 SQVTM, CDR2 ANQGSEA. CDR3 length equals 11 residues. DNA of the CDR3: TGCAGCGCAGGACAGGACTATGAGCAGTTCTTC. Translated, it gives CSAGQDYEQFF.

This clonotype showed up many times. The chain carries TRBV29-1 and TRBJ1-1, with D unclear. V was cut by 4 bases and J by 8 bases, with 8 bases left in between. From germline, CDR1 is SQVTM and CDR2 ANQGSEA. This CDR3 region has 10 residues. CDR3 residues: CSVVTGEAFF. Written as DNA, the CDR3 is TGCAGCGTTGTAACGGGCGAAGCTTTCTTT.

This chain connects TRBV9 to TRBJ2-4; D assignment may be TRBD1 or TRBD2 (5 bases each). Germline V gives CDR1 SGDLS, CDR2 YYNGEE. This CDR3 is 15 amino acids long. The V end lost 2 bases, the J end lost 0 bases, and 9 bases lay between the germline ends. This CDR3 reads CASSVAGTAKNIQYF. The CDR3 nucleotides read TGTGCCAGCAGCGTTGCCGGGACAGCCAAAAACATTCAGTACTTC. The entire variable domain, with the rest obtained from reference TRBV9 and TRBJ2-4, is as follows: DSGVTQTPKHLITATGQRVTLRCSPRSGDLSVYWYQQSLDQGLQFLIQYYNGEERAKGNILERFSAQQFPDLHSELNLSSLELGDSALYFCASSVAGTAKNIQYFGAGTRLSVL.